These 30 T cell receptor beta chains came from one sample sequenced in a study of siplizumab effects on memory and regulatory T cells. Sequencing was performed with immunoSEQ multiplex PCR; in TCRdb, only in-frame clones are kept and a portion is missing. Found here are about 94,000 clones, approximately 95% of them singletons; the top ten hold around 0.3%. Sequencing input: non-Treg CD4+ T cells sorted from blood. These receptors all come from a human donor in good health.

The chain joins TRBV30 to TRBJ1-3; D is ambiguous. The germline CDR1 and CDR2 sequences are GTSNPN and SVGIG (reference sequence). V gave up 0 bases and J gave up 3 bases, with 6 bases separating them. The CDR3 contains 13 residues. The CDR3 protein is CAWSVPNGNTIYF. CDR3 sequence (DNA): TGTGCCTGGAGTGTCCCCAATGGAAACACCATATATTTT.

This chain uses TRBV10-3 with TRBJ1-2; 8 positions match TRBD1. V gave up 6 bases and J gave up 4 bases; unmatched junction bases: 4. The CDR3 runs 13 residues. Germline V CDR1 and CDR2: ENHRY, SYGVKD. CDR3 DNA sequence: TGTGCCATCAGGGGGACAGGCCTCTATGGCTACACCTTC. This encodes CAIRGTGLYGYTF.

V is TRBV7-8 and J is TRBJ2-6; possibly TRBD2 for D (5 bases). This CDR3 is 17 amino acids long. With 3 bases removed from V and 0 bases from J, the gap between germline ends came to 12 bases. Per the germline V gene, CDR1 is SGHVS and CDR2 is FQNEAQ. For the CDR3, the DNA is TGTGCCAGCAGCTTTCTAGCCTTATTCTCTGGGGCCAACGTCCTGACTTTC. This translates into CASSFLALFSGANVLTF.

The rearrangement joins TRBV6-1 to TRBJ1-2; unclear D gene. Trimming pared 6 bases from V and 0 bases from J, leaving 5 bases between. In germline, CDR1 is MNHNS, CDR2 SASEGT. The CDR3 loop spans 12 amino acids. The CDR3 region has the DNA TGTGCCAGCAGGGCAGCTAACTATGGCTACACCTTC. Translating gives CASRAANYGYTF.

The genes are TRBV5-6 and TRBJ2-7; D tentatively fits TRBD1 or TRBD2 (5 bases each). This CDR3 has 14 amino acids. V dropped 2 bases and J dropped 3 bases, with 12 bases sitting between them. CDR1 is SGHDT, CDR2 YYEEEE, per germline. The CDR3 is CASSLPGGGYEQYF. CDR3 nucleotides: TGTGCCAGCAGCTTACCTGGGGGTGGCTACGAGCAGTACTTC. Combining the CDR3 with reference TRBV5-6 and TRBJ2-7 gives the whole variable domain DAGVTQSPTHLIKTRGQQVTLRCSPKSGHDTVSWYQQALGQGPQFIFQYYEEEERQRGNFPDRFSGHQFPNYSSELNVNALLLGDSALYLCASSLPGGGYEQYFGPGTRLTVT.

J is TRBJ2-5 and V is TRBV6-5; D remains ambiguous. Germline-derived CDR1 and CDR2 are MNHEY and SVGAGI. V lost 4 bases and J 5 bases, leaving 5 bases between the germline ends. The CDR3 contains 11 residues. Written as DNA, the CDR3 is TGTGCCAGCAGTTTGGCGGAGACCCAGTACTTC. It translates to CASSLAETQYF.

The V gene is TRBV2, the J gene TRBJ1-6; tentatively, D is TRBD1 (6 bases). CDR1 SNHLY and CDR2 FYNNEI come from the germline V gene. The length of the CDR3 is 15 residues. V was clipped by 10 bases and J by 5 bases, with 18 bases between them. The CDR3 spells CATDAGATNNSPLHF. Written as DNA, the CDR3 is TGTGCCACCGATGCGGGGGCAACTAATAATTCACCCCTCCACTTT. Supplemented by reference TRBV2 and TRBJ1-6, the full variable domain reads EPEVTQTPSHQVTQMGQEVILRCVPISNHLYFYWYRQILGQKVEFLVSFYNNEISEKSEIFDDQFSVERPDGSNFTLKIRSTKLEDSAMYFCATDAGATNNSPLHFGNGTRLTVT.

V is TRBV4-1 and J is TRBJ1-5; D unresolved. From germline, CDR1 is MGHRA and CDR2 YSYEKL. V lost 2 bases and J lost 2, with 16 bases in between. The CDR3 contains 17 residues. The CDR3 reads CASSQTRQGRGNQPQHF. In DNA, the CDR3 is TGCGCCAGCAGCCAAACCCGTCAAGGACGGGGCAATCAGCCCCAGCATTTT.

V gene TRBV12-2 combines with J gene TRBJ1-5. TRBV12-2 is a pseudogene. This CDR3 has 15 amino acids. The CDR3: CASRPGPEINQPQHF. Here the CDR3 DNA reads TGTGCAAGTCGCCCGGGACCGGAAATTAATCAGCCCCAGCATTTT.

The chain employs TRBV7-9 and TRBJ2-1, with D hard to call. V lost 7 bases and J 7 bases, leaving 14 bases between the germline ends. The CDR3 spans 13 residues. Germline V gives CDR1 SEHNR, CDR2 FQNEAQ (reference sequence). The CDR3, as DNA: TGTGCCAGCATCGCCCGAACTGGAAATGAGCAGTTCTTC. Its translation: CASIARTGNEQFF. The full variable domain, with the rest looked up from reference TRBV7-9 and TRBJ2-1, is DTGVSQNPRHKITKRGQNVTFRCDPISEHNRLYWYRQTLGQGPEFLTYFQNEAQLEKSRLLSDRFSAERPKGSFSTLEIQRTEQGDSAMYLCASIARTGNEQFFGPGTRLTVL.

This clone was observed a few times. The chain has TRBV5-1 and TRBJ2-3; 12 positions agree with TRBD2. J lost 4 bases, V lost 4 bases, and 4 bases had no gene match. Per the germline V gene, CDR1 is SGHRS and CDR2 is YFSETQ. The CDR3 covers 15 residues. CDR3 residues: CASSLASGGADTQYF. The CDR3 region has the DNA TGCGCCAGCAGCCTGGCTAGCGGGGGGGCAGATACGCAGTATTTT.

DNA of the CDR3: TGTGCCAGTAGTGTGCAGGGCGGAGGGACCCAGTACTTC. Its translation is CASSVQGGGTQYF. This chain uses TRBV19 with TRBJ2-5; D is possibly TRBD1 or TRBD2 (5 bases each). Deletions cut 5 bases from V and 7 bases from J, with 14 bases between. Germline assignment: CDR1 LNHDA and CDR2 SQIVND (reference sequence). The CDR3 contains 13 residues.

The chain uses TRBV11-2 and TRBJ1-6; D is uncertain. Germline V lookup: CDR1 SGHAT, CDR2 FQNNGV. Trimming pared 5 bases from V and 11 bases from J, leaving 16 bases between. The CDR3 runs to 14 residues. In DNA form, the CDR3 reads TGTGCCAGCAGCCCAAGTGGGAAGGGCGCACCCCTCCACTTT. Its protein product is CASSPSGKGAPLHF. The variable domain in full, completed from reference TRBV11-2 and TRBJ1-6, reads EAGVAQSPRYKIIEKRQSVAFWCNPISGHATLYWYQQILGQGPKLLIQFQNNGVVDDSQLPKDRFSAERLKGVDSTLKIQPAKLEDSAVYLCASSPSGKGAPLHFGNGTRLTVT.

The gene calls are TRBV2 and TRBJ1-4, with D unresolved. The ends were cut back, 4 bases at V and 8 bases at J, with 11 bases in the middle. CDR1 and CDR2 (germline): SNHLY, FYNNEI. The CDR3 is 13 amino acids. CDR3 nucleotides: TGTGCCAGCAGTGTAGGGCCGTGGGAAAAACTGTTTTTT. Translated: CASSVGPWEKLFF.

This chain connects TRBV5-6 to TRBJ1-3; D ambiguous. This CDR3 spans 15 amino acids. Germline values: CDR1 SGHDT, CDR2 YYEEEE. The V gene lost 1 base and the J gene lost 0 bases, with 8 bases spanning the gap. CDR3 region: CASSLSRYSGNTIYF. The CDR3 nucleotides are TGTGCCAGCAGCTTGTCTCGGTACTCTGGAAACACCATATATTTT.

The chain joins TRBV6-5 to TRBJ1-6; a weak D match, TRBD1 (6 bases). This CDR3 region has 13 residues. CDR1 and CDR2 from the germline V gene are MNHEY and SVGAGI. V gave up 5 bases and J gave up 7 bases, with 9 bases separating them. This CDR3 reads CASSGGENSPLHF. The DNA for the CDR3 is TGTGCCAGCAGTGGGGGCGAGAATTCACCCCTCCACTTT.

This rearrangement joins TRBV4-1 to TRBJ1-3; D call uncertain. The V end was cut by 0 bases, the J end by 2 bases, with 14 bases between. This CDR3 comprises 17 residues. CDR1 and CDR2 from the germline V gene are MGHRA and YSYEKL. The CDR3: CASSQDGPGSPGNTIYF. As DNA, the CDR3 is TGCGCCAGCAGCCAAGATGGACCAGGAAGTCCTGGAAACACCATATATTTT.

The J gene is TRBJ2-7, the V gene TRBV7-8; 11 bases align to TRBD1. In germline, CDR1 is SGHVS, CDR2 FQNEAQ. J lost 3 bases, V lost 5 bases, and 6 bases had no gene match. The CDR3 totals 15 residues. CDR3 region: CASSVGTGGIYEQYF. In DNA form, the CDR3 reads TGTGCCAGCAGCGTCGGGACAGGGGGTATCTACGAGCAGTACTTC.

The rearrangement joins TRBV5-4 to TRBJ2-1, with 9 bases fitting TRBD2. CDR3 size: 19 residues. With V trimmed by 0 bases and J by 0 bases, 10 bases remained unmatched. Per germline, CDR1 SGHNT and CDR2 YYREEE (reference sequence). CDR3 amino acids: CASSLVAGASGDSYNEQFF. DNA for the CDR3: TGTGCCAGCAGCTTGGTGGCCGGGGCTAGCGGGGACTCCTACAATGAGCAGTTCTTC.

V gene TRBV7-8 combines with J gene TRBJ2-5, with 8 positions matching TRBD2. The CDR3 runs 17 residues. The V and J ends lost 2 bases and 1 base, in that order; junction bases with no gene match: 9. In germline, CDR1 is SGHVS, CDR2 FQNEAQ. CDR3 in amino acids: CASSLTAGGKAQETQYF. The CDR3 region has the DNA TGTGCCAGCAGCTTAACCGCGGGGGGCAAAGCCCAAGAGACCCAGTACTTC.

In nucleotides, the CDR3 is TGCAGTGCCATGAACACTGAAGCTTTCTTT. Protein: CSAMNTEAFF. The chain couples TRBV20-1 to TRBJ1-1; D is undetermined. This CDR3 comprises 10 residues. Trimming shortened V by 6 bases and J by 0 bases, and 2 bases separated the two germline ends. The germline V gene encodes CDR1 DFQATT and CDR2 SNEGSKA (reference sequence).

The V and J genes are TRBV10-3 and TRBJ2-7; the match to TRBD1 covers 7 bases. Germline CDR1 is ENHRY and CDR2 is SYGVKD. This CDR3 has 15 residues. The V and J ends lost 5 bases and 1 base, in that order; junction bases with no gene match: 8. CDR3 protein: CAISQNRDRSYEQYF. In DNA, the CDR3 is TGTGCCATCAGTCAAAACCGGGACAGATCCTACGAGCAGTACTTC.

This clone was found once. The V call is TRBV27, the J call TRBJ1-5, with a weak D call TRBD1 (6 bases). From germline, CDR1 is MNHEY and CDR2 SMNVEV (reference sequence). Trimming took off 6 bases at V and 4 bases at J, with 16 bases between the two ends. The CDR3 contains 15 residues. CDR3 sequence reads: CASSRGGLRNQPQHF. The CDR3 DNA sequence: TGTGCCAGCAGCCGAGGGGGGCTTAGAAATCAGCCCCAGCATTTT.

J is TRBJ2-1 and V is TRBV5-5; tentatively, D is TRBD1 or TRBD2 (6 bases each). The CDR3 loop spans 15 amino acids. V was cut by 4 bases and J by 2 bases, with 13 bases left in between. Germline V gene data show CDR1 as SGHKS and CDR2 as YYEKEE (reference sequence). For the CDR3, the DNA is TGTGCCAGCAGCAGCTTGGGGGGCGCCTACAATGAGCAGTTCTTC. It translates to CASSSLGGAYNEQFF.

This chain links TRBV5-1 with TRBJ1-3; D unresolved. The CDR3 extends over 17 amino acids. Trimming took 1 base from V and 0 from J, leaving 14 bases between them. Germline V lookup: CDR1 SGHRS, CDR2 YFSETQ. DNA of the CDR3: TGCGCCAGCAGCTTGAGTGGCAGGAGAAGCTCTGGAAACACCATATATTTT. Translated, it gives CASSLSGRRSSGNTIYF.

The CDR3 here is CAWSLWGRTYTEAFF. The CDR3, as DNA: TGTGCCTGGAGTCTCTGGGGGCGAACGTACACTGAAGCTTTCTTT. J is TRBJ1-1 and V is TRBV30, with D possibly TRBD1 on 6 matching bases. V was trimmed by 2 bases and J by 3 bases, leaving 16 bases between them. The CDR3 loop spans 15 amino acids. From germline, CDR1 is GTSNPN and CDR2 SVGIG (reference sequence).

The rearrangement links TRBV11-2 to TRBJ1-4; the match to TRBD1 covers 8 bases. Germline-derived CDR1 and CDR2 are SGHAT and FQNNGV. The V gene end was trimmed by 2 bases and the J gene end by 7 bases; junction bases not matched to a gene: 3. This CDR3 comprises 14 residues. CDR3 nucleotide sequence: TGTGCCAGCAGCTTACAGGGGGCAGGTGAAAAACTGTTTTTT. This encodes CASSLQGAGEKLFF.

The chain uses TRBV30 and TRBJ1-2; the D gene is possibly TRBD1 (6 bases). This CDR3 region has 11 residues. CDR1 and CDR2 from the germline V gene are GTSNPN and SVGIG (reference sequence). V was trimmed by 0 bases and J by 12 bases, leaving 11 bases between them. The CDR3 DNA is TGTGCCTGGAGTGTACAGGGCAGGAACACCTTC. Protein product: CAWSVQGRNTF.

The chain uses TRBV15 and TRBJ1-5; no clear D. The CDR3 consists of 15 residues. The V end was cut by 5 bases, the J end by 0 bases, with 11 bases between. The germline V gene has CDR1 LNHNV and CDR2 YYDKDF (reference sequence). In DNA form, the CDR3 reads TGTGCCACCAGCCTAGAAGCCTCTAGCAATCAGCCCCAGCATTTT. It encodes CATSLEASSNQPQHF.

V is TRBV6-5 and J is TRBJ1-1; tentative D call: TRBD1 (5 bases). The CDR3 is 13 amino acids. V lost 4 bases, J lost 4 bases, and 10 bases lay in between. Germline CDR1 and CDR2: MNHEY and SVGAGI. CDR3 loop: CASSSRGGTEAFF. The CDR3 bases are TGTGCCAGCAGTTCCCGGGGGGGCACTGAAGCTTTCTTT.